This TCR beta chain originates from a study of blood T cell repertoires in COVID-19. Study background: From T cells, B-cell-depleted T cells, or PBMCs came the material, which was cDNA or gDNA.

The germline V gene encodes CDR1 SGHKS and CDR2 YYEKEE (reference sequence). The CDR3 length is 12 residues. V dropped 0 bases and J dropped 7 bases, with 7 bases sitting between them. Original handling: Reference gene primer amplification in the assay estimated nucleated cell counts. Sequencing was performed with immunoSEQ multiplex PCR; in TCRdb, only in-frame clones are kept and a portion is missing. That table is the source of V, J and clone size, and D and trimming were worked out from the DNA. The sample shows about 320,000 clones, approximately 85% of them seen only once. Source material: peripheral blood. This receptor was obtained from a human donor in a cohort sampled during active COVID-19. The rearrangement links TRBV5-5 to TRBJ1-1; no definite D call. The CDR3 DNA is TGTGCCAGCAGCTTGGACAGTCTTGAAGCTTTCTTT. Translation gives CASSLDSLEAFF. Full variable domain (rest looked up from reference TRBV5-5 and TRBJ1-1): DAGVTQSPTHLIKTRGQQVTLRCSPISGHKSVSWYQQVLGQGPQFIFQYYEKEERGRGNFPDRFSARQFPNYSSELNVNALLLGDSALYLCASSLDSLEAFFGQGTRLTVV.